The following is a TCR beta chain sequence with its context. The antigen is unknown. Template switching with 5'RACE generated the TCR cDNA and added a universal primer site and UMIs. Each CDR3 protein is one row after TCRdb ran MiXCR on the 5' RACE reads. Among 450,000 to 600,000 distinct CDR3 sequences listed, about 13% were seen once. This sample was included in a study of T cells after yellow fever vaccination. Overall study context: Fractions containing few cells were prepared with SMART-Seq v4 Ultra Low Input. Study-level results: There was a small share of clonotypes that showed up in both the CD4 and CD8 compartments. Booster samples showed a return of most primary-vaccination clones (around 96% CD4, over 70% CD8).

The germline V gene encodes CDR1 LGHDT and CDR2 YNNKEL (reference sequence). The ends were cut back, 0 bases at V and 7 bases at J, with 8 bases in the middle. There are 13 residues in the CDR3. The chain employs TRBV3-1 and TRBJ2-3, with D hard to call. This sequence was found in a man in his thirties or forties who received the YFV17D yellow fever vaccine. The specimen comprised PBMCs, sampled on the day of the yellow fever booster vaccination. CDR3 in amino acids: CASSQESGNTQYF. CDR3 DNA: TGTGCCAGCAGCCAAGAGTCCGGAAATACGCAGTATTTT.